This T cell receptor (beta chain) was documented in a study of cytotoxic CD8 clonotypes in ibrutinib-treated CLL. Study-level background: Complete response was seen in 2 patients and partial in some 25; approximately 12 progressed and roughly 15 stayed remitted after a median roughly 70 months. Median treatment time before response sampling was 12 months, range 6 to 36. Study findings and constraints: Clonality at baseline surpassed age-matched healthy donors and tracked circulating CD8+ T-cell counts. The public clonotypes identified were infrequent and showed contraction or stability on treatment.

Method: immunoSEQ multiplex PCR; TCRdb's copy keeps in-frame clones and lacks some. The profile covers some 300,000 clones, with more than 65% appearing a single time and approximately 7% taken by the ten largest. This clone was detected a few times. Its antigen is as yet unknown. The origin of this receptor is a human donor with chronic lymphocytic leukemia. The sample was PBMCs, taken before ibrutinib treatment.

CDR3 loop: CASRTLGTEAFF. The CDR3 DNA reads TGTGCCAGCAGAACACTTGGGACTGAAGCTTTCTTT. This chain joins TRBV27 and TRBJ1-1; D not certain. Germline V gene data show CDR1 as MNHEY and CDR2 as SMNVEV (reference sequence). This CDR3 has 12 amino acids. V dropped 6 bases and J dropped 5 bases, with 10 bases sitting between them.